These 16 T cell receptor beta chains were sequenced from one sample in a study of T cell responses to AZD1222 COVID-19 vaccine. Libraries were prepared by immunoSEQ multiplex PCR; TCRdb keeps only in-frame clonotypes and omits some of them. The sample records some 150,000 clones, about 91% being singletons. The source was peripheral blood, collected on day 0 of MenACWY control vaccination. These receptors all stem from an adult in good health.

This clone was seen once. V gene TRBV28 combines with J gene TRBJ2-7; D unclear. The CDR3 spans 13 residues. The V gene's germline CDR1 is MDHEN and CDR2 SYDVKM. Trimming pared 3 bases from V and 3 bases from J, leaving 9 bases between. The CDR3 DNA is TGTGCCAGCAGTTTCGTACAGAACTACGAGCAGTACTTC. This sequence encodes CASSFVQNYEQYF.

The chain carries TRBV9 and TRBJ1-1; D is unresolved. The CDR3 is made up of 14 amino acids. V lost 0 bases and J 3 bases, leaving 9 bases between the germline ends. The germline CDR1 and CDR2 sequences are SGDLS and YYNGEE. The chain's CDR3 is CASSVDMDDTEAFF. In DNA, the CDR3 is TGTGCCAGCAGCGTAGATATGGACGACACTGAAGCTTTCTTT.

This clone was detected a few times. The genes are TRBV29-1 and TRBJ1-1; D is ambiguous. The germline CDR1 and CDR2 sequences are SQVTM and ANQGSEA. With 4 bases removed from V and 1 base from J, the gap between germline ends came to 16 bases. The CDR3 totals 15 residues. The CDR3 DNA reads TGCAGCGTTGGTGGGCTCGTAGGGTGGAACACTGAAGCTTTCTTT. This gives the protein CSVGGLVGWNTEAFF.

This clone was observed once. This chain uses TRBV19 with TRBJ2-4; D gene unclear. The CDR3 runs 15 residues. Germline CDR1 and CDR2: LNHDA and SQIVND (reference sequence). V was pared by 3 bases and J by 0 bases, with 9 bases between. CDR3 sequence: CASSISSGAKNIQYF. The CDR3 nucleotides read TGTGCCAGTAGTATCTCATCCGGAGCCAAAAACATTCAGTACTTC.

This clone was recorded only once. The chain links TRBV27 to TRBJ2-1; TRBD1 matches at 9 bases. Germline V gene data show CDR1 as MNHEY and CDR2 as SMNVEV (reference sequence). V was pared by 6 bases and J by 7 bases, with 7 bases of the junction left unmatched. The CDR3 is 14 amino acids. The CDR3 region has the DNA TGTGCCAGCAGCGCCGGGACAGGGAAAAATGAGCAGTTCTTC. The encoded protein is CASSAGTGKNEQFF.

The chain joins TRBV6-5 to TRBJ1-2; D is uncertain. Germline V gene lookup returns CDR1 MNHEY and CDR2 SVGAGI. V lost 4 bases, J lost 2 bases, and 14 bases lay in between. The CDR3 is 15 amino acids. CDR3 nucleotides: TGTGCCAGCAGTTTGACCCCGGGCAGCAACTATGGCTACACCTTC. The encoded protein is CASSLTPGSNYGYTF.

The V and J genes are TRBV4-1 and TRBJ2-7; TRBD1 is a possible D gene (6 bases). V lost 2 bases to trimming and J lost 0 bases, with 11 bases between them. The CDR3 is 15 amino acids. Germline-derived CDR1 and CDR2 are MGHRA and YSYEKL. CDR3 sequence reads: CASSQSGTLSYEQYF. The DNA of the CDR3 is TGCGCCAGCAGCCAATCCGGGACACTCTCCTACGAGCAGTACTTC.

The chain recombines TRBV7-3 with TRBJ2-1; 13 positions match TRBD2. This CDR3 comprises 18 residues. V lost 4 bases, J lost 6 bases, and 12 bases stayed unmatched. CDR1 SGHTA and CDR2 FQGTGA come from the germline V gene. CDR3 in amino acids: CASSSTTSGRPSRNEQFF. The CDR3 DNA sequence: TGTGCCAGCAGCTCAACGACTAGCGGGAGGCCAAGCCGCAATGAGCAGTTCTTC.

The rearrangement links TRBV3-1 (or the pseudogene TRBV3-2) to TRBJ1-2; the D is unclear. The CDR3 runs to 14 residues. Germline CDR1 reads LGHDT; CDR2 reads YNNKEL (reference sequence). V was pared by 6 bases and J by 2 bases, with 13 bases between. The CDR3 coding sequence is TGTGCCAGCAGTCCTACTGCCAGGAACTATGGCTACACCTTC. It encodes CASSPTARNYGYTF.

The rearrangement joins TRBV10-3 to TRBJ2-3; 13 bases are shared with TRBD2. Per germline, CDR1 ENHRY and CDR2 SYGVKD. The CDR3 is 17 amino acids. V gave up 6 bases and J gave up 4 bases; unmatched junction bases: 10. The CDR3 DNA follows: TGTGCCATCAGGGGTTCTCGGGGACTAGCGGGACCAGATACGCAGTATTTT. As protein: CAIRGSRGLAGPDTQYF.

The chain employs TRBV28 and TRBJ2-5; 8 nucleotides match TRBD2. CDR3 length: 14 residues. In germline, CDR1 is MDHEN, CDR2 SYDVKM. Unmatched junction bases numbered 3, after V lost 2 bases and J lost 4 bases. The chain's CDR3 is CASSLVGGGETQYF. CDR3 coding DNA: TGTGCCAGCAGTTTAGTCGGGGGGGGAGAGACCCAGTACTTC.

The chain carries TRBV7-9 and TRBJ2-3, with D uncertain. This CDR3 spans 14 amino acids. From germline, CDR1 is SEHNR and CDR2 FQNEAQ (reference sequence). Trimming cost V 5 bases and J 1 base, with 10 bases left between them. DNA for the CDR3: TGTGCCAGCAGCCTAACTACCCGCACAGATACGCAGTATTTT. This sequence encodes CASSLTTRTDTQYF.

The CDR3 spells CASSPQMSGYTF. DNA for the CDR3: TGTGCCAGCAGTCCTCAAATGAGCGGCTACACCTTC. The rearrangement links TRBV6-6 to TRBJ1-2, with D hard to call. The CDR3 extends over 12 amino acids. Germline V lookup: CDR1 MNHNY, CDR2 SVGAGI (reference sequence). The ends were cut back, 5 bases at V and 8 bases at J, with 12 bases in the middle.

The chain uses TRBV30 and TRBJ1-2, with 9 positions matching TRBD1. The length of the CDR3 is 12 residues. V trimming: 7 bases; J trimming: 5 bases; junction bases outside the gene matches: 5. Germline V gene lookup returns CDR1 GTSNPN and CDR2 SVGIG (reference sequence). As DNA, the CDR3 is TGTGCCTCTACAGGGGGCTGGTATGGCTACACCTTC. This codes for CASTGGWYGYTF.

This clone showed up just once. The V gene is TRBV11-2, the J gene TRBJ2-3; no definite D call. This CDR3 is built from 15 residues. V lost 4 bases and J lost 3, with 14 bases in between. The germline gives CDR1 SGHAT, CDR2 FQNNGV. The CDR3 reads CASSSHASPTDTQYF. The CDR3, as DNA: TGTGCCAGCAGCTCCCATGCTTCCCCTACAGATACGCAGTATTTT. The complete variable domain, with remaining parts taken from reference TRBV11-2 and TRBJ2-3, reads EAGVAQSPRYKIIEKRQSVAFWCNPISGHATLYWYQQILGQGPKLLIQFQNNGVVDDSQLPKDRFSAERLKGVDSTLKIQPAKLEDSAVYLCASSSHASPTDTQYFGPGTRLTVL.

This sequence joins TRBV6-5 and TRBJ2-1; D is ambiguous. The V end was cut by 4 bases, the J end by 5 bases, with 3 bases between. In germline, CDR1 is MNHEY, CDR2 SVGAGI. There are 11 residues in the CDR3. The CDR3 is CASSFNNEQFF. CDR3 nucleotide sequence: TGTGCCAGCAGTTTTAACAATGAGCAGTTCTTC.